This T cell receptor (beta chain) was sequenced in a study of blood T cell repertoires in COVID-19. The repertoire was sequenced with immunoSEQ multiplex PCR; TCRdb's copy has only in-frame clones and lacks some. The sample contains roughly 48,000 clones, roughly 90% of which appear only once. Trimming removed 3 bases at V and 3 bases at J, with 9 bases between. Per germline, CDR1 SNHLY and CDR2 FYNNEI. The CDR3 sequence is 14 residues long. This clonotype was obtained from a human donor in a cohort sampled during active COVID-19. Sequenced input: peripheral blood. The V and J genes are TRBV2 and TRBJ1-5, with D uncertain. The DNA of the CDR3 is TGTGCCAGCAGTGAGTCGAGGCCCAATCAGCCCCAGCATTTT. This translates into CASSESRPNQPQHF.